The present T cell receptor beta chain was sequenced within a study of blood T cell repertoires in COVID-19. At the level of the study: Sites in the United States, Italy and Spain provided acute and convalescent COVID-19 samples. T cells, B-cell-depleted T cells, or PBMCs supplied cDNA or gDNA.

CDR1 and CDR2 from the germline V gene are MDHEN and SYDVKM. V gave up 5 bases and J gave up 0 bases; unmatched junction bases: 1. CDR3 length equals 14 residues. Produced via immunoSEQ multiplex PCR; TCRdb's table is partial and in-frame only. The sample shows 140,000 or so clones, around 89% of them seen only once. This chain joins TRBV28 and TRBJ2-1; TRBD1 matches 7 bases. This clonotype was sampled from a woman aged 60-75 years with active COVID-19. The sample comprised peripheral blood. The CDR3 here is CASSPGGSYNEQFF. The CDR3, as DNA: TGTGCCAGCAGTCCAGGGGGCTCCTACAATGAGCAGTTCTTC.